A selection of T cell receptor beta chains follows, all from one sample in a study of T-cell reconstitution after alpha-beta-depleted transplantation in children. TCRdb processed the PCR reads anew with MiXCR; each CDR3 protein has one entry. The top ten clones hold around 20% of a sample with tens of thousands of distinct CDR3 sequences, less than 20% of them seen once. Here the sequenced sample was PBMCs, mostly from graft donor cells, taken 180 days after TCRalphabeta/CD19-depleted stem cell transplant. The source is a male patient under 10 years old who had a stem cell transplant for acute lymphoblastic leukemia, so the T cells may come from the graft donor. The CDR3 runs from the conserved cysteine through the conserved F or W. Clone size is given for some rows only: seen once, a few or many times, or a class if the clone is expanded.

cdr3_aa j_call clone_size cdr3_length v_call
CATGGGALNEKLFF TRBJ1-4 . 14 TRBV15
CASIRTGGASNEQFF TRBJ2-1 . 15 TRBV2
CASSPVRTYEQYF TRBJ2-7 . 13 TRBV12-3/TRBV12-4
CSVPSGNTIYF TRBJ1-3 few 11 TRBV20-1
CSVLEQTNTIYF TRBJ1-3 few 12 TRBV29-1
CASRKIAGGRNEQFF TRBJ2-1 many 15 TRBV6-1
CSARDLAGTSYEQYF TRBJ2-7 many 15 TRBV20-1
CASSLYDRGRETQYF TRBJ2-5 few 15 TRBV27
CSARAFRGGYNEQFF TRBJ2-1 . 15 TRBV20-1
CASSLGQGPADTQYF TRBJ2-3 . 15 TRBV7-9
CASSLGQLGETQYF TRBJ2-5 few 14 TRBV5-1
CASSKEGDTQYF TRBJ2-3 many 12 TRBV21-1
CASSAGGSAGNTIYF TRBJ1-3 few 15 TRBV6-2/TRBV6-3
CASSPQSGDYEQYF TRBJ2-7 many 14 TRBV7-2
CSAGRVPGELFF TRBJ2-2 . 12 TRBV20-1
CSAPAQGSPAEAFF TRBJ1-1 many 14 TRBV20-1
CASQGPMTTTEQYF TRBJ2-7 . 14 TRBV3-1
CASSLGGREAFF TRBJ1-1 . 12 TRBV12-3/TRBV12-4
CSAPGGDYQFGNTIYF TRBJ1-3 many 16 TRBV20-1
CASSYSSLYEQYF TRBJ2-7 . 13 TRBV6-5
CASSLGFRLSGAHVLTF TRBJ2-6 . 17 TRBV5-1
CATSADGVSYEQYF TRBJ2-7 . 14 TRBV24-1
CASSLGGEGMNTEAFF TRBJ1-1 few 16 TRBV7-6
CASSHPRGRAFF TRBJ1-1 . 12 TRBV4-2
CASSRTGVDTGELFF TRBJ2-2 few 15 TRBV7-9
CASSQSGGKETQYF TRBJ2-5 few 14 TRBV5-8
CASSLVSGGSGRTDTQYF TRBJ2-3 . 18 TRBV5-6
CSGAGGENTEAFF TRBJ1-1 . 13 TRBV29-1